A selection of T cell receptor beta chains follows, all from one sample in a study of cytomegalovirus exposure and HLA in healthy donors. Produced via immunoSEQ multiplex PCR; TCRdb's table is partial and in-frame only. The table shows some 44,000 clones, with approximately 90% occurring only once. The sequenced sample was PBMCs. The origin of the receptors is a man in his late teens or twenties in good health and CMV-seronegative. CDR3s include the opening cysteine and the closing phenylalanine or tryptophan. D genes are given only for firm matches. Some rows mark clone size as missing; the rest say once, few, many or name a class of expanded clone.

v_gene	abundance	d_gene	j_gene	CDR3nt	CDR3aa
TRBV2	-	TRBD1	TRBJ1-1	TGTGCCAGCAGTGAATGGGGGACTTATCTCGAACGACAGGGGAACACTGAAGCTTTCTTT	CASSEWGTYLERQGNTEAFF
TRBV28	-	TRBD2	TRBJ2-7	TGTGCCAGCAGTCCCCCTCCGGGAGGCTACGAGCAGTACTTC	CASSPPPGGYEQYF
TRBV2	-	TRBD1	TRBJ1-6	TGTGCCAGCAGTGTCGGACAGGAAGCCTCACCCCTCCACTTT	CASSVGQEASPLHF
TRBV2	-	TRBD2	TRBJ2-7	TGTGCCAGCAAGTGGGGGGGATACGAGCAGTACTTC	CASKWGGYEQYF
TRBV6-5	once	-	TRBJ1-2	TGTGCCAGCGGGGGAGGGGGTAGGGTGGGGTATGGCTACACCTTC	CASGGGGRVGYGYTF
TRBV19	-	-	TRBJ2-7	TGTGCCAGTAGTACAAGGGGACTCGGACCCTACGAGCAGTACTTC	CASSTRGLGPYEQYF
TRBV5-1	-	-	TRBJ2-7	TGCGCCAGCAGCTTGGGGCCAGGGAACGAGCAGTACTTC	CASSLGPGNEQYF
TRBV6-5	-	-	TRBJ2-1	TGTGCCAGCAGTTACTCCCGACAGAGATCCTACAATGAGCAGTTCTTC	CASSYSRQRSYNEQFF
TRBV19	-	-	TRBJ1-4	TGTGCCAGTGGAGGCCGAGCGTCAACTAATGAAAAACTGTTTTTT	CASGGRASTNEKLFF
TRBV27	-	-	TRBJ2-5	TGTGCCAGCAGTTGGAAAACAGCCAAAGAGACCCAGTACTTC	CASSWKTAKETQYF
TRBV15	-	-	TRBJ1-4	TGTGCCACCAGCAGAGAGCGGGCAGGGGCGGGTGAAAAACTGTTTTTT	CATSRERAGAGEKLFF
TRBV19	-	-	TRBJ2-1	TGTGCCAGCCTTAGGAGCTCCAGTTCCTACAATGAGCAGTTCTTC	CASLRSSSSYNEQFF
TRBV18	-	TRBD2	TRBJ2-1	TGTGCCAGCTCATTAGCAGCGGGGGGAAATGAGCAGTTCTTC	CASSLAAGGNEQFF
TRBV9	once	-	TRBJ2-3	TGTGCCAGCAGCGACGGCCTCCCGACAGCGATTACCACAGATACGCAGTATTTT	CASSDGLPTAITTDTQYF
TRBV5-8	-	-	TRBJ1-1	TGTGCCAGCAGCTTGTCGTCTAACACTGAAGCTTTCTTT	CASSLSSNTEAFF
TRBV2	-	-	TRBJ1-5	TGTGCCAGCAACCCAGGACAGAATCAGCCCCAGCATTTT	CASNPGQNQPQHF
TRBV19	-	-	TRBJ1-2	TGTGCCAGTAGTACAGGGGTTATCTATGGCTACACCTTC	CASSTGVIYGYTF
TRBV28	-	-	TRBJ2-2	TGTGCCAGCAGTCGTGCGGCGGCCCACACCGGGGAGCTGTTTTTT	CASSRAAAHTGELFF
TRBV5-5	once	TRBD1	TRBJ1-5	TGTGCCAGCAGCTTGGAGAGGGGGCGGCAGCCCCAGCATTTT	CASSLERGRQPQHF
TRBV21-1	-	-	TRBJ1-5	TGTGCCAGCAGTATTAAAGGGGCGGGAACGGGTCAGCCCCAGCATTTT	CASSIKGAGTGQPQHF
TRBV7-2	-	-	TRBJ2-7	TGTGCCAGCAGCTTAGATGGCGGCTCCTACGAGCAGTACTTC	CASSLDGGSYEQYF
TRBV4-2	once	TRBD2	TRBJ2-7	TGTGCCAGCAGTTACCCCGGGGGGATGTTCTCCTACGAGCAGTACTTC	CASSYPGGMFSYEQYF